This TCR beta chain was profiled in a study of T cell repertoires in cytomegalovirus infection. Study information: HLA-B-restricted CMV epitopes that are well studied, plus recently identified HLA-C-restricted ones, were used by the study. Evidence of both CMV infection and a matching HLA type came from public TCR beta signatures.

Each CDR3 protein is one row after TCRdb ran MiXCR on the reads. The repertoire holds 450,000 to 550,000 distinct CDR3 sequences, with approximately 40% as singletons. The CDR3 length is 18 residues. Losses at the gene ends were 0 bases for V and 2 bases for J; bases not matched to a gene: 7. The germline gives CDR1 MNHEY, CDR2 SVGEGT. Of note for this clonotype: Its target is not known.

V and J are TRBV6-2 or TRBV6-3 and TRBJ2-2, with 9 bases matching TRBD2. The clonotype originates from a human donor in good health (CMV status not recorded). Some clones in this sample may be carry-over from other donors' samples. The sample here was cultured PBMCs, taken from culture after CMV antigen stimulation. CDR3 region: CASSYSAWREGNTGELFF. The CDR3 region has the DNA TGTGCCAGCAGTTACTCGGCTTGGCGGGAGGGTAACACCGGGGAGCTGTTTTTT.